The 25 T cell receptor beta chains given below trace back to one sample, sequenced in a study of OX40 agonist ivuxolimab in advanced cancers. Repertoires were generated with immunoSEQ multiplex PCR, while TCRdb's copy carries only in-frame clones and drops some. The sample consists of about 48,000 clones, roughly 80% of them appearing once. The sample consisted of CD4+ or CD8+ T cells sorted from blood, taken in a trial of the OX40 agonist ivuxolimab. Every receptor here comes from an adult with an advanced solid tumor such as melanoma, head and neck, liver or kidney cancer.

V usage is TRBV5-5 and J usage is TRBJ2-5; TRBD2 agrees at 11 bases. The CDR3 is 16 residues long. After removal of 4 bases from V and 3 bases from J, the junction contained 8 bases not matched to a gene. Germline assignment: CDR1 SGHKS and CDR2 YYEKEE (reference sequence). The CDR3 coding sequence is TGTGCCAGCAGCCCTAGCGGGGGGCCCGGTAAAGAGACCCAGTACTTC. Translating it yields CASSPSGGPGKETQYF.

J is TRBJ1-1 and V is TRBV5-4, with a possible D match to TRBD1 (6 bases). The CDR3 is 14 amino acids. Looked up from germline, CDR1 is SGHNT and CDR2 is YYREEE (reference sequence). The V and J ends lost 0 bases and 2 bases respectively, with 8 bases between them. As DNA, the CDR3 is TGTGCCAGCAGCTTGGGAGGGGGAAACACTGAAGCTTTCTTT. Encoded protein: CASSLGGGNTEAFF.

CDR3 sequence: CASSLDGGETQYF. CDR3 bases: TGTGCCAGCAGCTTAGATGGTGGAGAGACCCAGTACTTC. This rearrangement joins TRBV11-3 to TRBJ2-5; D unclear. V was trimmed by 0 bases and J by 4 bases, leaving 6 bases between them. Germline CDR1 is SGHNT and CDR2 is YENEEA. This CDR3 spans 13 amino acids.

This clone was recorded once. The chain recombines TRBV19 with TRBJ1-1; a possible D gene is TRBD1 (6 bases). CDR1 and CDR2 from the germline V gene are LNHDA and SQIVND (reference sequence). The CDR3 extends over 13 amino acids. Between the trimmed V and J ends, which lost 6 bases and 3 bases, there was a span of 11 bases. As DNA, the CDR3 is TGTGCCAGTAGACACAGGGCGGACACTGAAGCTTTCTTT. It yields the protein CASRHRADTEAFF. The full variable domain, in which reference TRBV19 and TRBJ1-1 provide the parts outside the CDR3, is DGGITQSPKYLFRKEGQNVTLSCEQNLNHDAMYWYRQDPGQGLRLIYYSQIVNDFQKGDIAEGYSVSREKKESFPLTVTSAQKNPTAFYLCASRHRADTEAFFGQGTRLTVV.

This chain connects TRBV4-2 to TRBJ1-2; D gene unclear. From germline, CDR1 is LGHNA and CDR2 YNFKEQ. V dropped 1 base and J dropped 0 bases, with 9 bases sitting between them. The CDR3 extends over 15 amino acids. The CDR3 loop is CASSQVTGANYGYTF. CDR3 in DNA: TGTGCCAGCAGCCAAGTAACGGGAGCTAACTATGGCTACACCTTC.

In DNA, the CDR3 is TGCAGCGTTGAGTCGCGGGTGAACACTGAAGCTTTCTTT. Translating gives CSVESRVNTEAFF. This chain joins TRBV29-1 and TRBJ1-1; D is unclear. The germline V gene has CDR1 SQVTM and CDR2 ANQGSEA. With 3 bases removed from V and 0 bases from J, the gap between germline ends came to 8 bases. The CDR3 totals 13 residues.

CDR3: CASRAGTNSYNEQFF. The CDR3 bases are TGTGCCAGCAGGGCCGGGACAAACTCCTACAATGAGCAGTTCTTC. This chain joins TRBV2 and TRBJ2-1, with D possibly TRBD1 on 6 matching bases. V was cut by 6 bases and J by 0 bases, with 12 bases left in between. In germline, CDR1 is SNHLY, CDR2 FYNNEI. The length of the CDR3 is 15 residues.

CDR3 residues: CASGPRTGDTDTQYF. In DNA form, the CDR3 reads TGCGCCAGCGGACCCAGGACAGGGGACACAGATACGCAGTATTTT. The V and J genes are TRBV4-1 and TRBJ2-3, with 9 bases identical to TRBD1. Trimming at V came to 8 bases and at J to 2 bases, leaving 8 bases not matched to a gene. The CDR3 spans 15 residues. Germline lookup yields CDR1 MGHRA and CDR2 YSYEKL.

The DNA for the CDR3 is TGTGCCAGCAGCCCCGGGACTAGCCCCAATGAGCAGTTCTTC. This translates into CASSPGTSPNEQFF. This chain joins TRBV6-5 and TRBJ2-1; the match to TRBD2 covers 9 bases. The CDR3 is 14 residues long. The trim removed 6 bases at V and 6 bases at J, leaving 6 bases unmatched. Germline V gene lookup returns CDR1 MNHEY and CDR2 SVGAGI.

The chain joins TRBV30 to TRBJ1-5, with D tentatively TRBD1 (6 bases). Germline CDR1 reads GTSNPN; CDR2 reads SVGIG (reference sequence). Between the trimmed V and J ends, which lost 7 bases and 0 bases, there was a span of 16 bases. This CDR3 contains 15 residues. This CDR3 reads CASRNRDLSNQPQHF. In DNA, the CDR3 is TGTGCCTCGCGGAACAGGGACCTTAGCAATCAGCCCCAGCATTTT.

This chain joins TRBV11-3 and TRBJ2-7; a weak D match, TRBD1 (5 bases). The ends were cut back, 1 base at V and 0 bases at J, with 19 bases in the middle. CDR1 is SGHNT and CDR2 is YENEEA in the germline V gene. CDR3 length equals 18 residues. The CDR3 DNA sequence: TGTGCCAGCAGCTTAGTAGGGGCCCACGGCTATGACTCCTACGAGCAGTACTTC. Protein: CASSLVGAHGYDSYEQYF. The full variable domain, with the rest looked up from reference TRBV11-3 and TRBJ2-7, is EAGVVQSPRYKIIEKKQPVAFWCNPISGHNTLYWYLQNLGQGPELLIRYENEEAVDDSQLPKDRFSAERLKGVDSTLKIQPAELGDSAVYLCASSLVGAHGYDSYEQYFGPGTRLTVT.

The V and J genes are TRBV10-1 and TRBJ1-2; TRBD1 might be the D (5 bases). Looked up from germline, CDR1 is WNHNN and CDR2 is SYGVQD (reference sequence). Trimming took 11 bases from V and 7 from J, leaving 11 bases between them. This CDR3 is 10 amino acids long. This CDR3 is CAARTSGYTF. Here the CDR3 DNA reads TGCGCCGCCCGGACAAGTGGCTACACCTTC.

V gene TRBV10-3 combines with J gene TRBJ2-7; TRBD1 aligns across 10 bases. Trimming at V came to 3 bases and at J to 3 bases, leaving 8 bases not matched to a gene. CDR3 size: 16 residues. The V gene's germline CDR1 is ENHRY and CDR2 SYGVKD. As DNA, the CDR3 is TGTGCCATCAGTGACGGGTGGGGGACAGGGGTCTACGAGCAGTACTTC. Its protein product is CAISDGWGTGVYEQYF.

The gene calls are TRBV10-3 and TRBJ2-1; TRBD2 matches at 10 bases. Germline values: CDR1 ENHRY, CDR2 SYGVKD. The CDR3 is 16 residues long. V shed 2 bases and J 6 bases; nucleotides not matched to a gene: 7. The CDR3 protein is CAISELSGGGGNEQFF. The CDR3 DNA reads TGTGCCATCAGTGAGCTCAGCGGGGGGGGCGGCAATGAGCAGTTCTTC.

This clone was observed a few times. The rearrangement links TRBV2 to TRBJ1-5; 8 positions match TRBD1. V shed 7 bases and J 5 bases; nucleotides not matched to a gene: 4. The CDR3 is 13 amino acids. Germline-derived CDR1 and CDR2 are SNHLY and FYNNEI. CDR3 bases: TGTGCCAGCACCGACAGGGGATATCAGCCCCAGCATTTT. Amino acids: CASTDRGYQPQHF.

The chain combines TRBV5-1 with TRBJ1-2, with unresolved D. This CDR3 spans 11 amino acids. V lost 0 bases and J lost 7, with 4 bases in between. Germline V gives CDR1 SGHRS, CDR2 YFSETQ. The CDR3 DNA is TGCGCCAGCAGCTTGGGGGCTGGCTACACCTTC. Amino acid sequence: CASSLGAGYTF.

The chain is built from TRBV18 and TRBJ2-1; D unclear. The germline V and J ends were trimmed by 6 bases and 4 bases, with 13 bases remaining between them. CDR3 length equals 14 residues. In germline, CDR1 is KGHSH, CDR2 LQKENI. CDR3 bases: TGTGCCAGCTCCCTTTCCGGAGAGTACAATGAGCAGTTCTTC. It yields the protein CASSLSGEYNEQFF.

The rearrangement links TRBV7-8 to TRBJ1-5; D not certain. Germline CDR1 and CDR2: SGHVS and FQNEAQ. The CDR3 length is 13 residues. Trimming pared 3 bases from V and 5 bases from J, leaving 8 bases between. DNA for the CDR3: TGTGCCAGCAGCTTCCGGGTGGATCAGCCCCAGCATTTT. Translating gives CASSFRVDQPQHF.

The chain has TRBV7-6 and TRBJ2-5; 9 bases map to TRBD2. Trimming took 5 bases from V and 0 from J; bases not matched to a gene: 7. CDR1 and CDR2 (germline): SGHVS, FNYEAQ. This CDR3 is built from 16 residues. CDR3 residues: CASSPRTSAYQETQYF. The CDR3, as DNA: TGTGCCAGCAGCCCCCGGACTAGCGCGTACCAAGAGACCCAGTACTTC.

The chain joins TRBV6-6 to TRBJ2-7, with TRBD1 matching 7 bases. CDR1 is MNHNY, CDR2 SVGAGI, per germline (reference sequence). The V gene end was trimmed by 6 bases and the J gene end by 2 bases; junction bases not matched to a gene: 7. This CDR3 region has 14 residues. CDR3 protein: CASRTNRGAYEQYF. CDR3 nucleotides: TGTGCCAGCAGAACCAACAGGGGAGCCTACGAGCAGTACTTC.

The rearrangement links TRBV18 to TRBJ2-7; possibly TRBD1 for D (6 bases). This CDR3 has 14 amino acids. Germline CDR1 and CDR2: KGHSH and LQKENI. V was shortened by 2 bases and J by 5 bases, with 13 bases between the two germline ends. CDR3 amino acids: CASSPNRALDEQYF. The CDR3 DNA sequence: TGTGCCAGCTCACCAAACAGGGCATTGGACGAGCAGTACTTC.

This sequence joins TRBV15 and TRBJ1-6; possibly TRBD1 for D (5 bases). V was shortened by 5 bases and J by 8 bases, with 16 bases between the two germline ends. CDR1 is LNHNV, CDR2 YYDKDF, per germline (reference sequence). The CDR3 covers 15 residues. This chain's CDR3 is CATSFRLGTYSPLHF. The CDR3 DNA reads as TGTGCCACCAGCTTTCGACTAGGGACTTATTCACCCCTCCACTTT.

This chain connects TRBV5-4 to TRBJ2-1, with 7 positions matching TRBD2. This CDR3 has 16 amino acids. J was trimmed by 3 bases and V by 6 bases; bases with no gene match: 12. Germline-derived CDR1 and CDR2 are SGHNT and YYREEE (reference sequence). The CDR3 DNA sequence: TGTGCCAGCACCGACTTGGTGGGCGGGGGCTACAATGAGCAGTTCTTC. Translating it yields CASTDLVGGGYNEQFF.

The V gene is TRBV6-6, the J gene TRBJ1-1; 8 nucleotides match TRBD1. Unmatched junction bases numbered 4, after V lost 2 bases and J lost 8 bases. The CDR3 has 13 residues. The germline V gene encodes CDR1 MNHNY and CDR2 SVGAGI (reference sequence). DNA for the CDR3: TGTGCCAGCAGTTACCCGGGGACAGGCGAAGCTTTCTTT. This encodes CASSYPGTGEAFF.

The CDR3 spells CSGVTSTYEQYF. In DNA, the CDR3 is TGCAGCGGGGTGACAAGTACCTACGAGCAGTACTTC. The V gene is TRBV29-1, the J gene TRBJ2-7; D ambiguous. The CDR3 covers 12 residues. V lost 7 bases and J lost 2, with 12 bases in between. Per the germline V gene, CDR1 is SQVTM and CDR2 is ANQGSEA.